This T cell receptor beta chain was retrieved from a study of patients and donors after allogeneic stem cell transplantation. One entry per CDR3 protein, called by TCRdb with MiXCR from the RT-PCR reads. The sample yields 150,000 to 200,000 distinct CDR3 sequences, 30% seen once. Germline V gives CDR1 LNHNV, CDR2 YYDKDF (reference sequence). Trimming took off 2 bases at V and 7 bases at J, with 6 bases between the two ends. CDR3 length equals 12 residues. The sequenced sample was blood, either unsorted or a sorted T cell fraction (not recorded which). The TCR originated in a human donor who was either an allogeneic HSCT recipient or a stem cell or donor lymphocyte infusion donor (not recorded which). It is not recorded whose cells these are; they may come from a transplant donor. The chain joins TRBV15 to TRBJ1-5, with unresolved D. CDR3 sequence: CATSRFGQPQHF. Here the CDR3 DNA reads TGTGCCACCAGCAGATTTGGACAGCCCCAGCATTTT.